These T cell receptor beta chains were read from a single sample in a study of T cell changes during pregnancy in multiple sclerosis. This table comes from immunoSEQ multiplex PCR, and its TCRdb copy is limited to in-frame clones, with some not included. The sample has tens of thousands of clones, under 95% seen once; the top ten hold 5.4%. Specimen: peripheral blood, collected in the third trimester of pregnancy. The receptor source for this set is a female donor in good health, enrolled as a control in a pregnancy study. CDR3s include the opening cysteine and the closing phenylalanine or tryptophan. A D gene is named only where the DNA matches it firmly. Clone size appears in some rows only: once, few, many, or a class for an expanded clone.

>11|.|.|TRBV20-1|TRBJ2-7
TGCAGTGCTCCGTATACTTACGAGCAGTACTTC
CSAPYTYEQYF
>17|.|TRBD2|TRBV4-2|TRBJ2-1
TGTGCCAGCAGCCAAGACTCCGGGACTAGCGGCTACAATGAGCAGTTCTTC
CASSQDSGTSGYNEQFF
>15|.|TRBD1|TRBV4-3|TRBJ1-4
TGCGCCAGCAGCCAAGATGACAGGGGCTATGAAAAACTGTTTTTT
CASSQDDRGYEKLFF
>16|.|TRBD2|TRBV5-1|TRBJ2-2
TGCGCCAGCAGCGTCCACAGCGGGGCGAACACCGGGGAGCTGTTTTTT
CASSVHSGANTGELFF
>15|.|.|TRBV6-1|TRBJ1-5
TGTGCCAGCAGTGAAGCGCTTACGGAGATTGAGCCCCAGCATTTT
CASSEALTEIEPQHF
>15|.|TRBD2|TRBV6-4|TRBJ2-1
TGTGCCAGCAGTGACTCTGTAGCGGGAGGGCAAGAGCAGTTCTTC
CASSDSVAGGQEQFF
>15|.|.|TRBV7-6|TRBJ1-3
TGTGCCAGCAGCCCCAGGGCCGACGGAGGAAACACCATATATTTT
CASSPRADGGNTIYF
>14|.|TRBD1|TRBV27|TRBJ2-7
TGTGCCAGCAGTTTATTAGGGGGCCCCTACGAGCAGTACTTC
CASSLLGGPYEQYF
>15|.|.|TRBV5-1|TRBJ2-1
TGCGCCAGCAGTTCGAGCGGCAGCTCCTACAATGAGCAGTTCTTC
CASSSSGSSYNEQFF
>18|.|.|TRBV4-3|TRBJ2-5
TGCGCCAGCAGCCACCGAGGGGGATGGGAGGGTAGCAAAGAGACCCAGTACTTC
CASSHRGGWEGSKETQYF
>12|.|.|TRBV5-1|TRBJ2-5
TGCGCCAGCAGCGAGCCACAAGAGACCCAGTACTTC
CASSEPQETQYF
>16|.|TRBD1|TRBV25-1|TRBJ2-5
TGTGCCAGCAGTGAATATTCAGGGGGCGCGGTGGAGACCCAGTACTTC
CASSEYSGGAVETQYF
>15|.|TRBD2|TRBV11-2|TRBJ2-5
TGTGCCAGCAGCTTACTAGCGGGAGGGGGAGAGACCCAGTACTTC
CASSLLAGGGETQYF
>19|.|.|TRBV13|TRBJ2-1
TGTGCCAGCAGCTCCCGACCGGGACTCCCACACCTAGTGTACAATGAGCAGTTCTTC
CASSSRPGLPHLVYNEQFF
>12|.|.|TRBV18|TRBJ2-7
TGTGCCAGCTCACCTAGCTCCTACGAGCAGTACTTC
CASSPSSYEQYF
>16|.|.|TRBV7-8|TRBJ2-1
TGTGCCAGCATCTCTTACCAGGGGAGGGCCTCCAATGAGCAGTTCTTC
CASISYQGRASNEQFF
>14|.|TRBD1|TRBV6-4|TRBJ1-1
TGTGCCAGCAGTCCAACAGGGGAGGACACTGAAGCTTTCTTT
CASSPTGEDTEAFF
>15|.|.|TRBV6-1|TRBJ1-6
TGTGCCAGCAGTCCCTCCACAGGGCTGGATTCACCCCTCCACTTT
CASSPSTGLDSPLHF
>18|.|TRBD1|TRBV11-3|TRBJ2-5
TGTGCCAGCAGCTTAGGAGCGGGACAGGGTGGAATAAGCAAGACCCAGTACTTC
CASSLGAGQGGISKTQYF
>15|.|TRBD1|TRBV28|TRBJ1-6
TGTGCCAGCAGGATGGACAGGTTTGGCAATTCACCCCTCCACTTT
CASRMDRFGNSPLHF
>13|once|.|TRBV30|TRBJ1-6
TGTGCCTGGAGAGACGGAGATAATTCACCCCTCCACTTT
CAWRDGDNSPLHF
>13|.|.|TRBV7-3|TRBJ2-2
TGTGCCAGCAGCCGCGGAGCGGCCGGGGAGCTGTTTTTT
CASSRGAAGELFF
>15|once|.|TRBV7-8|TRBJ1-1
TGTGCCAGCAGCTTAGGTGTAGCCCTGAACACTGAAGCTTTCTTT
CASSLGVALNTEAFF
>13|.|.|TRBV6-4|TRBJ2-1
TGTGCCAGCAGTGTAAGGGAGGTGGATGAGCAGTTCTTC
CASSVREVDEQFF